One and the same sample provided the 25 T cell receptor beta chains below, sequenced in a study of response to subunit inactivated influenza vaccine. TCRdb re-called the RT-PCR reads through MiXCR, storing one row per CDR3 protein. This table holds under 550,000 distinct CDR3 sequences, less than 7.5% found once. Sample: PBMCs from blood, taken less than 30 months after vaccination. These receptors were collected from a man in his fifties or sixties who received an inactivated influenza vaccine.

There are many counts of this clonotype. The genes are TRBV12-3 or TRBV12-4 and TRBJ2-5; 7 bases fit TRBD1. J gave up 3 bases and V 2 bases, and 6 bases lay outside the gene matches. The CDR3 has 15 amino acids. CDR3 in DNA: TGTGCCAGCAGTTTATGGCAGGGGGTAAAAGAGACCCAGTACTTC. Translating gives CASSLWQGVKETQYF.

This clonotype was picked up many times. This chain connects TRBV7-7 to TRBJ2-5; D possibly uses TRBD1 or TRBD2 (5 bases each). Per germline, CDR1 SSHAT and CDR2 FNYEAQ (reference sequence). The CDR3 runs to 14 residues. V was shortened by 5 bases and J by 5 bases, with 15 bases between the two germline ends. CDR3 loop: CASSKDRGRETQYF. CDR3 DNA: TGTGCCAGCAGCAAAGACAGAGGGCGCGAGACCCAGTACTTC.

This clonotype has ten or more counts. Written as DNA, the CDR3 is TGCGCCAGCAGCTTCACAGGGGACAGGGCTACTGAAGCTTTCTTT. Translating gives CASSFTGDRATEAFF. The V and J genes are TRBV5-1 and TRBJ1-1; 9 bases are a match to TRBD1. The length of the CDR3 is 15 residues. V lost 2 bases and J lost 5; bases outside the gene matches: 7. Germline-derived CDR1 and CDR2 are SGHRS and YFSETQ.

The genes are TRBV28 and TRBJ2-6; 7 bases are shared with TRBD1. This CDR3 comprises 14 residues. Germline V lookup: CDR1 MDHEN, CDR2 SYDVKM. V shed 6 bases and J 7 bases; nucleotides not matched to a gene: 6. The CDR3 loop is CASSPDRPANVLTF. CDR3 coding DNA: TGTGCCAGCAGCCCGGACAGGCCCGCCAACGTCCTGACTTTC.

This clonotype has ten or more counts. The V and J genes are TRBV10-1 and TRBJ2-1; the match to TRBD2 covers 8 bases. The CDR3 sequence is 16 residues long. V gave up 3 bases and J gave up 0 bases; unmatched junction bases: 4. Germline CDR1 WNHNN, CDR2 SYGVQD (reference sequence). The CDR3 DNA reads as TGCGCCAGCAGTGAAGCGGGGGCCAGCTCCTACAATGAGCAGTTCTTC. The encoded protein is CASSEAGASSYNEQFF.

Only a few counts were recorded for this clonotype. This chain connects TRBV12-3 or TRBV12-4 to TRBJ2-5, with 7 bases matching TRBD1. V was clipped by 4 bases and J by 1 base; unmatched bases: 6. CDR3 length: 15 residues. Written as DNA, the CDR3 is TGTGCCAGCAGTTCCAGACAGGGCCCCCAAGAGACCCAGTACTTC. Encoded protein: CASSSRQGPQETQYF.

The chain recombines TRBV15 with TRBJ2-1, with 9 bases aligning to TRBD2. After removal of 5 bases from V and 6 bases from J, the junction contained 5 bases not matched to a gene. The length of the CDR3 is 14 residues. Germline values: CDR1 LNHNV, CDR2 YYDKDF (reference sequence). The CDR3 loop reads CATSGGGAFNEQFF. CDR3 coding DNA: TGTGCCACCAGCGGCGGGGGGGCCTTCAATGAGCAGTTCTTC. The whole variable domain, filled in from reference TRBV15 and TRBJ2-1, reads DAMVIQNPRYQVTQFGKPVTLSCSQTLNHNVMYWYQQKSSQAPKLLFHYYDKDFNNEADTPDNFQSRRPNTSFCFLDIRSPGLGDTAMYLCATSGGGAFNEQFFGPGTRLTVL.

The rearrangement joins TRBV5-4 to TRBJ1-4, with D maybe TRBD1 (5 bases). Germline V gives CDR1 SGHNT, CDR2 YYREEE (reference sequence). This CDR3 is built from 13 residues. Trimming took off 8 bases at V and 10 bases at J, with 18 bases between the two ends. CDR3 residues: CARGPGDVGKLFF. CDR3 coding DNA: TGTGCCAGGGGCCCGGGGGACGTGGGAAAACTGTTTTTT. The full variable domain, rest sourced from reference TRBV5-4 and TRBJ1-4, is ETGVTQSPTHLIKTRGQQVTLRCSSQSGHNTVSWYQQALGQGPQFIFQYYREEENGRGNFPPRFSGLQFPNYSSELNVNALELDDSALYLCARGPGDVGKLFFGSGTQLSVL.

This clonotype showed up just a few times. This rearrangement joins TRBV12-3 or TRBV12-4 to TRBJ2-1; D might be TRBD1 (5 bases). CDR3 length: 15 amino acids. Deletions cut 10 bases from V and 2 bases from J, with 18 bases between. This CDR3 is CATLPRQGAYNEQFF. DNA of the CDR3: TGTGCCACCCTACCTAGACAAGGGGCCTACAATGAGCAGTTCTTC.

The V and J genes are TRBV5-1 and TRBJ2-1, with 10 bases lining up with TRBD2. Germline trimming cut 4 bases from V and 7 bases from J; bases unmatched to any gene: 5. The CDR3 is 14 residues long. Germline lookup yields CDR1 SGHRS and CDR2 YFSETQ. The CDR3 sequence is CASSNSGGVNEQFF. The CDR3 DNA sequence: TGCGCCAGCAGCAACAGCGGGGGGGTAAATGAGCAGTTCTTC.

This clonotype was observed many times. CDR3 protein: CASSRDTSLAIYF. In DNA form, the CDR3 reads TGTGCCAGCAGCAGAGACACCTCCTTGGCCATATATTTT. The chain couples TRBV5-6 to TRBJ1-3; no reliable D call. Between the trimmed V and J ends, which lost 4 bases and 11 bases, there was a span of 16 bases. Per the germline V gene, CDR1 is SGHDT and CDR2 is YYEEEE. CDR3 length equals 13 residues.

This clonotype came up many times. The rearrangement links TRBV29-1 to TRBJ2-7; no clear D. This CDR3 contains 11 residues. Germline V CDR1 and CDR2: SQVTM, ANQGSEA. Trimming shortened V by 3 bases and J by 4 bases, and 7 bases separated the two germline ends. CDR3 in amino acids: CSVDKGYEQYF. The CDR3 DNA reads TGCAGCGTTGATAAGGGTTACGAGCAGTACTTC.

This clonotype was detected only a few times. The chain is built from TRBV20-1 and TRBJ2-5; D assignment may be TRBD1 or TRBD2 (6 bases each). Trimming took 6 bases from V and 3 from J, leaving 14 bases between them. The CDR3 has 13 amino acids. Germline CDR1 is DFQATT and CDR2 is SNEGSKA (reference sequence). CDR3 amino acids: CSAPKGGEETQYF. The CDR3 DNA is TGCAGTGCCCCGAAGGGGGGAGAAGAGACCCAGTACTTC.

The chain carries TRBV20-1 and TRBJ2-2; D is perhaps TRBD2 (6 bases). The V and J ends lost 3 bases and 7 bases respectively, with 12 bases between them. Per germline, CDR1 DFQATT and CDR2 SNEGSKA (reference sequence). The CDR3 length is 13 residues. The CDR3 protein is CSASTGVVGELFF. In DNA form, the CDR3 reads TGCAGTGCTAGTACGGGAGTGGTCGGGGAGCTGTTTTTT.

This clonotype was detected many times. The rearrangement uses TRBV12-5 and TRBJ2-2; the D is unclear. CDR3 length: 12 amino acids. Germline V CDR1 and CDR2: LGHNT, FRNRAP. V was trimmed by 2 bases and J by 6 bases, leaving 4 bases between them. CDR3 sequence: CASGLIPGELFF. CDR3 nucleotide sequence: TGTGCTAGTGGTTTGATTCCCGGGGAGCTGTTTTTT.

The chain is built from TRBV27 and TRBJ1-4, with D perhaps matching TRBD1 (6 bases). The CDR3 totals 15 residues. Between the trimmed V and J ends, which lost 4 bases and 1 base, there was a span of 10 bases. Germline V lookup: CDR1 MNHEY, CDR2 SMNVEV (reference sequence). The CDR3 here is CASSSRGGTNEKLFF. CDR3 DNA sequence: TGTGCCAGCAGTTCAAGGGGGGGAACTAATGAAAAACTGTTTTTT.

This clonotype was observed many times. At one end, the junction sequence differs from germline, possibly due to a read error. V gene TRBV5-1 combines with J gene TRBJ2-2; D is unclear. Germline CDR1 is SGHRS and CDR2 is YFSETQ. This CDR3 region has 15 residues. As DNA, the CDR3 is TGCGCCAGCAGCTTGGGCCCTACTCAAACCGAGGAGCTGTTTTTT. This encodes CASSLGPTQTEELFF. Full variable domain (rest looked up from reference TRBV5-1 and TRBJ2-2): KAGVTQTPRYLIKTRGQQVTLSCSPISGHRSVSWYQQTPGQGLQFLFEYFSETQRNKGNFPGRFSGRQFSNSRSEMNVSTLELGDSALYLCASSLGPTQTEELFFGEGSRLTVL.

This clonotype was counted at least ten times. Here the CDR3 DNA reads TGCAGTGCTGCTCAGGGGACAGGCGGTGAAAAACTGTTTTTT. This sequence encodes CSAAQGTGGEKLFF. The rearrangement joins TRBV20-1 to TRBJ1-4; 8 nucleotides match TRBD1. The germline V gene has CDR1 DFQATT and CDR2 SNEGSKA (reference sequence). With 5 bases clipped from V and 7 bases from J, the junction kept 9 bases outside the gene matches. The CDR3 has 14 residues.

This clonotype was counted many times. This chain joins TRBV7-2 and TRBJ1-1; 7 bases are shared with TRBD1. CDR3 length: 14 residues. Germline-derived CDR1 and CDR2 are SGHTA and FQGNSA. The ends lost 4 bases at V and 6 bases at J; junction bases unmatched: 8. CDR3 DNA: TGTGCCAGCAGCTCTTATTTCGGACAGGCTGAAGCTTTCTTT. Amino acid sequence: CASSSYFGQAEAFF.

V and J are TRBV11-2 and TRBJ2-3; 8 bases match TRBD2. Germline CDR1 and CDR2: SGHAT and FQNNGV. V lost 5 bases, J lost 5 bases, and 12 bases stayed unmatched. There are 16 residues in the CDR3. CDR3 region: CASSHGLARRGDTQYF. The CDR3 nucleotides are TGTGCCAGCAGCCACGGACTAGCTCGGAGGGGAGATACGCAGTATTTT.

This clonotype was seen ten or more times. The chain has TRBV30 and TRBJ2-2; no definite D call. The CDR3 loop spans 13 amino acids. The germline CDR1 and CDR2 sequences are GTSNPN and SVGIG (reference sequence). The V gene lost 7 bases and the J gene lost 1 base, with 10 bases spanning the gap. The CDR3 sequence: CALLRQNTGELFF. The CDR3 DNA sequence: TGTGCCTTACTCCGACAGAACACCGGGGAGCTGTTTTTT.

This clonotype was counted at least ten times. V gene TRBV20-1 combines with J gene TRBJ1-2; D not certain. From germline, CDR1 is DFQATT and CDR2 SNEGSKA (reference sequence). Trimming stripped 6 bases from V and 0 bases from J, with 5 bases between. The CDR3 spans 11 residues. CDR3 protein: CSALANYGYTF. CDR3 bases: TGCAGTGCCTTAGCTAACTATGGCTACACCTTC.

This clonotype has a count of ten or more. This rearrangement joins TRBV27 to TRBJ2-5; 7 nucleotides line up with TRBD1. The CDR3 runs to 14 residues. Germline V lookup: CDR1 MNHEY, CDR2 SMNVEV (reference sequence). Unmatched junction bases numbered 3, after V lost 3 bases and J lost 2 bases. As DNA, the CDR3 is TGTGCCAGCAGTTTCCAGGGGGATCAAGAGACCCAGTACTTC. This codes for CASSFQGDQETQYF.

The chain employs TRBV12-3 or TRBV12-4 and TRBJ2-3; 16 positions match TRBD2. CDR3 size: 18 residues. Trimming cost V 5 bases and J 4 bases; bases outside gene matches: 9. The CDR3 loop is CASSPGTSGRAGADTQYF. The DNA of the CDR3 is TGTGCCAGCAGTCCGGGGACTAGCGGGAGGGCCGGGGCAGATACGCAGTATTTT.

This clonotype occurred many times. The CDR3 DNA is TGCGCCAGCAGCAAGGGACCGTGGGAAACCGGGGAGCTGTTTTTT. It yields the protein CASSKGPWETGELFF. J is TRBJ2-2 and V is TRBV5-1; D may match TRBD1 or TRBD2 (5 bases each). CDR1 and CDR2 from the germline V gene are SGHRS and YFSETQ. The CDR3 has 15 residues. V lost 4 bases, J lost 5 bases, and 15 bases lay in between.